A selection of T cell receptor beta chains follows, all from one sample in a study of blood T cell repertoires in COVID-19. Assay: immunoSEQ multiplex PCR; the TCRdb copy retains only in-frame clones and omits some. The profile shows some 50,000 clones, almost 85% of them singletons. Sequenced sample: peripheral blood. The receptors were gathered from a human donor in a cohort sampled during active COVID-19. The CDR3 runs from the conserved cysteine through the conserved F or W. The order of the fields is J gene, clone size, D gene, V gene, CDR3 protein, CDR3 DNA. D genes are given only for firm matches. Clone size is stated in some rows and not others, as once, few, many or a class when expanded.

j_call: TRBJ2-6; clone_size: NA; d_call: TRBD1; v_call: TRBV9; cdr3_aa: CASSSRGPGANVLTF; cdr3_nt: TGTGCCAGCAGCTCAAGGGGGCCAGGGGCCAACGTCCTGACTTTC
j_call: TRBJ2-1; clone_size: NA; d_call: NA; v_call: TRBV10-1; cdr3_aa: CASSESTAESYNEQFF; cdr3_nt: TGCGCCAGCAGTGAGTCGACAGCTGAATCCTACAATGAGCAGTTCTTC
j_call: TRBJ2-1; clone_size: NA; d_call: TRBD1; v_call: TRBV4-2; cdr3_aa: CASSDRGWEGQGEQFF; cdr3_nt: TGTGCCAGCAGCGACAGGGGGTGGGAGGGCCAGGGTGAGCAGTTCTTC
j_call: TRBJ1-1; clone_size: NA; d_call: TRBD1; v_call: TRBV19; cdr3_aa: CASRMGTGHTEAFF; cdr3_nt: TGTGCCAGTAGGATGGGGACAGGGCACACTGAAGCTTTCTTT
j_call: TRBJ2-7; clone_size: once; d_call: TRBD2; v_call: TRBV12-3/TRBV12-4; cdr3_aa: CASSLAGAYEQYF; cdr3_nt: TGTGCCAGCAGTTTGGCGGGGGCCTACGAGCAGTACTTC
j_call: TRBJ2-3; clone_size: NA; d_call: NA; v_call: TRBV2; cdr3_aa: CASSELADTQYF; cdr3_nt: TGTGCCAGCAGTGAACTAGCGGATACGCAGTATTTT
j_call: TRBJ1-1; clone_size: NA; d_call: NA; v_call: TRBV7-3; cdr3_aa: CASSSSPLAEAFF; cdr3_nt: TGTGCCAGCAGCTCTTCTCCACTGGCTGAAGCTTTCTTT
j_call: TRBJ1-6; clone_size: few; d_call: NA; v_call: TRBV6-6; cdr3_aa: CASSGTSSSYNSPLHF; cdr3_nt: TGTGCCAGCAGTGGGACTTCAAGCTCCTATAATTCACCCCTCCACTTT
j_call: TRBJ1-6; clone_size: NA; d_call: NA; v_call: TRBV3-1/TRBV3-2; cdr3_aa: CASSQQVPTLYNSPLHF; cdr3_nt: TGTGCCAGCAGCCAACAGGTTCCAACCCTCTATAATTCACCCCTCCACTTT
j_call: TRBJ1-6; clone_size: NA; d_call: NA; v_call: TRBV11-2; cdr3_aa: CASSLNTGSYNSPLHF; cdr3_nt: TGTGCCAGCAGCTTAAATACTGGCTCCTATAATTCACCCCTCCACTTT
j_call: TRBJ1-2; clone_size: once; d_call: NA; v_call: TRBV18; cdr3_aa: CASSPQSKGYTF; cdr3_nt: TGTGCCAGCTCACCACAGAGCAAGGGCTACACCTTC
j_call: TRBJ2-5; clone_size: NA; d_call: TRBD1; v_call: TRBV30; cdr3_aa: CAWAHRGTGQETQYF; cdr3_nt: TGTGCCTGGGCTCACCGAGGGACAGGCCAAGAGACCCAGTACTTC
j_call: TRBJ2-7; clone_size: NA; d_call: TRBD2; v_call: TRBV6-5; cdr3_aa: CASSSRVSGSSYEQYF; cdr3_nt: TGTGCCAGCAGTTCCCGGGTCAGCGGGAGCTCCTACGAGCAGTACTTC
j_call: TRBJ2-2; clone_size: few; d_call: TRBD1; v_call: TRBV5-1; cdr3_aa: CASSLTGGNGELFF; cdr3_nt: TGCGCCAGCAGCTTGACAGGGGGCAACGGGGAGCTGTTTTTT
j_call: TRBJ1-2; clone_size: once; d_call: NA; v_call: TRBV3-1/TRBV3-2; cdr3_aa: CASSQGRFLTF; cdr3_nt: TGTGCCAGCAGCCAAGGGAGGTTCCTGACCTTC
j_call: TRBJ1-6; clone_size: NA; d_call: NA; v_call: TRBV11-2; cdr3_aa: CASSLYRNSPLHF; cdr3_nt: TGTGCCAGCAGCTTATATCGTAATTCACCCCTCCACTTT
j_call: TRBJ1-5; clone_size: few; d_call: NA; v_call: TRBV12-3/TRBV12-4; cdr3_aa: CASSLGGDQPQHF; cdr3_nt: TGTGCCAGCAGTTTAGGGGGGGATCAGCCCCAGCATTTT
j_call: TRBJ1-2; clone_size: NA; d_call: TRBD1; v_call: TRBV27; cdr3_aa: CASSMGSTGVEYGYTF; cdr3_nt: TGTGCCAGCAGTATGGGCTCCACAGGGGTAGAGTATGGCTACACCTTC
j_call: TRBJ1-3; clone_size: NA; d_call: TRBD1; v_call: TRBV18; cdr3_aa: CASSQSRDSSGNTIYF; cdr3_nt: TGTGCCAGCTCACAAAGCCGGGACAGCTCTGGAAACACCATATATTTT
j_call: TRBJ2-6; clone_size: NA; d_call: NA; v_call: TRBV27; cdr3_aa: CASASPSPGANVLTF; cdr3_nt: TGTGCCAGCGCCAGTCCCTCCCCTGGGGCCAACGTCCTGACTTTC
j_call: TRBJ2-7; clone_size: NA; d_call: TRBD2; v_call: TRBV19; cdr3_aa: CASTTAGAVDEQYF; cdr3_nt: TGTGCCAGTACCACAGCGGGAGCGGTCGACGAGCAGTACTTC
j_call: TRBJ2-5; clone_size: once; d_call: NA; v_call: TRBV10-1; cdr3_aa: CASTDTGFEETQYF; cdr3_nt: TGCGCCAGCACTGACACAGGGTTTGAAGAGACCCAGTACTTC
j_call: TRBJ2-7; clone_size: NA; d_call: TRBD2; v_call: TRBV11-2; cdr3_aa: CASSLVVAGYEQYF; cdr3_nt: TGTGCCAGCAGCTTAGTGGTAGCGGGGTACGAGCAGTACTTC
j_call: TRBJ2-7; clone_size: NA; d_call: TRBD1; v_call: TRBV11-2; cdr3_aa: CASSSLGQGFEQYF; cdr3_nt: TGTGCCAGCAGCAGTCTCGGACAGGGGTTCGAGCAGTACTTC